This TCR beta chain was obtained from a study of blood T cell repertoires in COVID-19. Using immunoSEQ multiplex PCR, the repertoire was profiled, and TCRdb retains in-frame clones only, with some absent. The repertoire holds around 160,000 clones, with roughly 84% as singletons. Trimming left V 1 base short and J 6 bases short, with 10 bases between. Per germline, CDR1 SGDLS and CDR2 YYNGEE. This CDR3 has 13 residues. The sample holds one count of this clone. Sequenced sample: PBMCs or T cells enriched from blood (not recorded which). This TCR derives from a woman aged 50 to 60 who had been exposed to COVID-19. The chain links TRBV9 to TRBJ1-2; D is unclear. The CDR3 sequence: CASSVSGIHGYTF. In nucleotides, the CDR3 is TGTGCCAGCAGCGTATCGGGGATTCATGGCTACACCTTC.